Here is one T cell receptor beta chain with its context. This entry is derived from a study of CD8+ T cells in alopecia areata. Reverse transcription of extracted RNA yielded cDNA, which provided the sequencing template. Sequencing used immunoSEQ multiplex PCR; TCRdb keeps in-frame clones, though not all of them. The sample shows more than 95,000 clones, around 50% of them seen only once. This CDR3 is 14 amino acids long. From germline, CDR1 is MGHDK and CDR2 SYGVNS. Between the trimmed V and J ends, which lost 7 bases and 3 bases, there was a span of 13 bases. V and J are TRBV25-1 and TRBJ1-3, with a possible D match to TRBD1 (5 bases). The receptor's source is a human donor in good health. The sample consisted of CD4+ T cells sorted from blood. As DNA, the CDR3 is TGTGCCAGCATCGATGGGGGTCATGGAAACACCATATATTTT. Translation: CASIDGGHGNTIYF.